This T cell receptor beta chain was observed in a study of blood T cell repertoires in COVID-19. Study summary: Sites in the United States, Italy and Spain provided acute and convalescent COVID-19 samples. Nucleic acid was either cDNA or gDNA, and it came from T cells, B-cell-depleted T cells, or PBMCs.

This clone appeared once. In germline, CDR1 is PRHDT, CDR2 FYEKMQ (reference sequence). Unmatched junction bases numbered 8, after V lost 8 bases and J lost 4 bases. There are 15 residues in the CDR3. This table comes from immunoSEQ multiplex PCR, and its TCRdb copy is limited to in-frame clones, with some not included. The sample holds about 100,000 clones, more than 85% seen once. The sequenced material came from peripheral blood. The V and J genes are TRBV13 and TRBJ2-3, with 11 bases fitting TRBD1. The receptor was isolated from a man younger than 35 with acute or convalescent COVID-19. The CDR3 loop reads CASRTPGQGADTQYF. CDR3 DNA: TGTGCCAGCCGCACCCCGGGACAGGGGGCAGATACGCAGTATTTT. Combining the CDR3 with reference TRBV13 and TRBJ2-3 gives the whole variable domain AAGVIQSPRHLIKEKRETATLKCYPIPRHDTVYWYQQGPGQDPQFLISFYEKMQSDKGSIPDRFSAQQFSDYHSELNMSSLELGDSALYFCASRTPGQGADTQYFGPGTRLTVL.